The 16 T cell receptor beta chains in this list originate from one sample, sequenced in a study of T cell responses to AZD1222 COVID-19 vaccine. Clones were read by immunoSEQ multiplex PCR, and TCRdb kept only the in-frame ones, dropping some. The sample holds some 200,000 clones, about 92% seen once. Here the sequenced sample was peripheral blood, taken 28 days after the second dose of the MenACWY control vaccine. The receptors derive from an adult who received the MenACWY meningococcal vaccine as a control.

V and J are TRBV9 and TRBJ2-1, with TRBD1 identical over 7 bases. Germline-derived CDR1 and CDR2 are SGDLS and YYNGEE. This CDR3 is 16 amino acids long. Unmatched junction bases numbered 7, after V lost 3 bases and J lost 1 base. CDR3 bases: TGTGCCAGCAGCGCAGAGGGGGCCAGATCCTACAATGAGCAGTTCTTC. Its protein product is CASSAEGARSYNEQFF.

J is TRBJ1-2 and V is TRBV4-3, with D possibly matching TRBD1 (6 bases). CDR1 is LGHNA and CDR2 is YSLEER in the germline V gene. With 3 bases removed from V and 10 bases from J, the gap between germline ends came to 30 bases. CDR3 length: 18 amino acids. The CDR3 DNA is TGCGCCAGCAGCCATTCACTGTGGGGGGCTTCGGGGAGCGTAACCTACACCTTC. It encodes CASSHSLWGASGSVTYTF.

CDR3 residues: CASSLQRSSTDTQYF. CDR3 DNA sequence: TGTGCCAGCAGCTTACAGAGGTCTAGCACAGATACGCAGTATTTT. The genes are TRBV7-2 and TRBJ2-3, with D unresolved. Per germline, CDR1 SGHTA and CDR2 FQGNSA. This CDR3 is built from 15 residues. Trimming left V 2 bases short and J 0 bases short, with 9 bases between. The variable domain in full, with the rest retrieved from reference TRBV7-2 and TRBJ2-3, is GAGVSQSPSNKVTEKGKDVELRCDPISGHTALYWYRQSLGQGLEFLIYFQGNSAPDKSGLPSDRFSAERTGGSVSTLTIQRTQQEDSAVYLCASSLQRSSTDTQYFGPGTRLTVL.

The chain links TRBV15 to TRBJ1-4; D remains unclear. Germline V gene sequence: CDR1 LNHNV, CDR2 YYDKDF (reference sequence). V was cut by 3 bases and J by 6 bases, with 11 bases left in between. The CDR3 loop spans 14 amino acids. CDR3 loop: CATSSPGRDEKLFF. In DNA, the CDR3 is TGTGCCACCAGCAGTCCCGGGAGGGATGAAAAACTGTTTTTT.

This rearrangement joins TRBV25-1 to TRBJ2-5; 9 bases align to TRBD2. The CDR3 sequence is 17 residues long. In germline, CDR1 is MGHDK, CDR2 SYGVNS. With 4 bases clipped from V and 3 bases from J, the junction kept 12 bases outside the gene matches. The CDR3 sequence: CASSASRSGRTKETQYF. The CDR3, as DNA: TGTGCCAGCAGTGCCTCGAGGAGCGGGAGGACGAAAGAGACCCAGTACTTC.

In DNA form, the CDR3 reads TGTGCCAGCAGTTTATTGGGTTCTAGCACAGATACGCAGTATTTT. This encodes CASSLLGSSTDTQYF. This rearrangement joins TRBV27 to TRBJ2-3; D gene uncertain. The CDR3 is 15 residues long. Germline assignment: CDR1 MNHEY and CDR2 SMNVEV (reference sequence). Trimming cost V 1 base and J 0 bases, with 8 bases left between them.

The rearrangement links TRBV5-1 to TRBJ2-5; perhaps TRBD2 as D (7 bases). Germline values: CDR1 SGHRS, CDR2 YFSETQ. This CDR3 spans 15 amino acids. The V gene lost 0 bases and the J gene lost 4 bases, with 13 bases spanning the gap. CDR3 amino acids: CASSLAGGLGETQYF. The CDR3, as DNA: TGCGCCAGCAGCTTGGCCGGGGGGCTCGGAGAGACCCAGTACTTC.

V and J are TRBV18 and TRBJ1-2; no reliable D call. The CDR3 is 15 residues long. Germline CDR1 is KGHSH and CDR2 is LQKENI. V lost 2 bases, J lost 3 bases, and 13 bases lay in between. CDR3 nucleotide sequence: TGTGCCAGCTCACCAGAGGCGAGGGCGGACTATGGCTACACCTTC. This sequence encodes CASSPEARADYGYTF.

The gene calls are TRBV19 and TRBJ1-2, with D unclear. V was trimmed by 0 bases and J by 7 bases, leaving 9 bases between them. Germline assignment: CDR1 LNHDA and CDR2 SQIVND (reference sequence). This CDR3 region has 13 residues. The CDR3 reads CASSIDLWRGYTF. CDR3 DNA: TGTGCCAGTAGTATAGACTTGTGGCGTGGCTACACCTTC.

CDR3 nucleotides: TGTGCCAGTAGTATCGGGGGGGCCGCTGAAGCTTTCTTT. Its protein product is CASSIGGAAEAFF. The rearrangement uses TRBV19 and TRBJ1-1; possibly TRBD1 for D (6 bases). V was cut by 3 bases and J by 6 bases, with 11 bases left in between. Germline V CDR1 and CDR2: LNHDA, SQIVND (reference sequence). This CDR3 is 13 amino acids long.

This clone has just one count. The DNA for the CDR3 is TGTGCCAGCAGCCAAGTTCTCGTCAGCGGCAGGACCTACAATGAGCAGTTCTTC. Translation: CASSQVLVSGRTYNEQFF. The V gene is TRBV3-1 (or the pseudogene TRBV3-2), the J gene TRBJ2-1; maybe TRBD2 (5 bases). The CDR3 is 18 residues long. Deletions cut 1 base from V and 2 bases from J, with 18 bases between. Per the germline V gene, CDR1 is LGHDT and CDR2 is YNNKEL (reference sequence).

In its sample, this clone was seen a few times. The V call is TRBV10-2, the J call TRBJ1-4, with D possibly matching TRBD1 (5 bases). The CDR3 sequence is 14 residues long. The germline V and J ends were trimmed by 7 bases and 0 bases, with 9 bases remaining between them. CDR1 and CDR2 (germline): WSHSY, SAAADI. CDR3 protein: CASTDTPTNEKLFF. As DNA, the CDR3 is TGCGCCAGCACGGACACTCCAACTAATGAAAAACTGTTTTTT.

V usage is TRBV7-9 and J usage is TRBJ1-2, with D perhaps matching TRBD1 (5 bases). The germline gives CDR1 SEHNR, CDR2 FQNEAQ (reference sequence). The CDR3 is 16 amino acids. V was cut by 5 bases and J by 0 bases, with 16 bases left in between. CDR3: CASSPGTLGPNYGYTF. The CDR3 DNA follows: TGTGCCAGCAGCCCCGGGACCCTTGGACCTAACTATGGCTACACCTTC.

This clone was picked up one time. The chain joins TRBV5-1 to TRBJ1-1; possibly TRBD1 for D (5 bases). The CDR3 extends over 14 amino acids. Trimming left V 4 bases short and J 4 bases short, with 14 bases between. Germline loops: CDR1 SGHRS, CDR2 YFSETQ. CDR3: CASSRDLMGTEAFF. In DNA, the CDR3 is TGCGCCAGCAGCCGGGACTTAATGGGCACTGAAGCTTTCTTT. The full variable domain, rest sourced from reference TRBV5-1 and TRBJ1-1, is KAGVTQTPRYLIKTRGQQVTLSCSPISGHRSVSWYQQTPGQGLQFLFEYFSETQRNKGNFPGRFSGRQFSNSRSEMNVSTLELGDSALYLCASSRDLMGTEAFFGQGTRLTVV.

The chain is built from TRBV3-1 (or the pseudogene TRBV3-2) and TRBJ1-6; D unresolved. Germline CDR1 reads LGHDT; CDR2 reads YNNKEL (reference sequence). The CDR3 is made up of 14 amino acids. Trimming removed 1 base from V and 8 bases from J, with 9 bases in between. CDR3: CASSQVGLHSPLHF. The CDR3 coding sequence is TGTGCCAGCAGCCAAGTCGGACTCCATTCACCCCTCCACTTT.

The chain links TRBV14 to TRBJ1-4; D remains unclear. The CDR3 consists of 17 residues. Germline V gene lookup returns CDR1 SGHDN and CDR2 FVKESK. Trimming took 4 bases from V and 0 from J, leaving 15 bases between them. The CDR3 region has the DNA TGTGCCAGCAGCCGGCGGGTGAGGGTTGCAACTAATGAAAAACTGTTTTTT. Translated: CASSRRVRVATNEKLFF.